This T cell receptor (beta chain) was obtained from a study of CD8+CD57+ T cells in acquired aplastic anemia. Study-wide background: Sorted CD4+ and CD8+ cells gave a mean 3.2 ug DNA, range about 0.19 to 27.4 ug. CD4+ reads averaged about 10 million in healthy donors.

The TCR beta profiling, which covered VDJ combination and CDR3 sequence, was carried out using genomic DNA as the template. TCRdb redid the calling of the reads with MiXCR, one entry per CDR3 protein. The sample consists of around 68,000 distinct CDR3 sequences, roughly half of them appearing once. This clonotype was counted at least ten times. Antigen unknown. The CDR3 has 14 amino acids. Trimming at V came to 0 bases and at J to 7 bases, leaving 6 bases not matched to a gene. Germline lookup yields CDR1 SGHRS and CDR2 YFSETQ. Broader study findings: Overlapping CD8+ CDR3 repertoires of patients and controls contained twenty-nine shared sequences.

This rearrangement joins TRBV5-1 to TRBJ2-7; 8 bases fit TRBD2. The sequencing sample was made of sorted CD4+, CD8+, or CD8+CD57+ T cells (not recorded which) from PBMCs. The source is a human donor in good health, serving as a control. CDR3: CASSLDLAGREQYF. Here the CDR3 DNA reads TGCGCCAGCAGCTTGGATTTAGCGGGGAGGGAGCAGTACTTC. Based on the CDR3 plus reference TRBV5-1 and TRBJ2-7, the full variable domain is KAGVTQTPRYLIKTRGQQVTLSCSPISGHRSVSWYQQTPGQGLQFLFEYFSETQRNKGNFPGRFSGRQFSNSRSEMNVSTLELGDSALYLCASSLDLAGREQYFGPGTRLTVT.